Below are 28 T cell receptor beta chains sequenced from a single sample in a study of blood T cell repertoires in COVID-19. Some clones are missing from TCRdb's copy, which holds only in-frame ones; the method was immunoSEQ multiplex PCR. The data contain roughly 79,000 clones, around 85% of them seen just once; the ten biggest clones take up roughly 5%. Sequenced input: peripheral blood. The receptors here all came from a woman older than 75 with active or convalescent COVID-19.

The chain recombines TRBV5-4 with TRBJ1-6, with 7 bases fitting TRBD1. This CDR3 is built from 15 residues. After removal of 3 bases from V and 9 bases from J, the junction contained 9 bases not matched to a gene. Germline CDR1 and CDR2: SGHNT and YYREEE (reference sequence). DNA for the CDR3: TGTGCCAGCAGCTCGTCCAGGGGGGCCGGTTCACCCCTCCACTTT. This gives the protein CASSSSRGAGSPLHF.

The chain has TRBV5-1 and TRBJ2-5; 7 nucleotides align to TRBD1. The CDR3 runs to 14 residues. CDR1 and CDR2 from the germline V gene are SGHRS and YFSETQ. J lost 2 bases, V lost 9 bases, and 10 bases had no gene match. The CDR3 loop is CATGPGQRQETQYF. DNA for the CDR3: TGCGCCACCGGTCCGGGACAGCGACAAGAGACCCAGTACTTC.

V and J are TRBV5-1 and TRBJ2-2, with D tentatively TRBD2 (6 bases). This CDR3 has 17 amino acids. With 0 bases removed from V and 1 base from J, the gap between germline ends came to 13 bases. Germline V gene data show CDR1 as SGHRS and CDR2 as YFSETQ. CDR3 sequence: CASSLGTSAGNTGELFF. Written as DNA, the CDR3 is TGCGCCAGCAGCTTGGGCACGTCAGCGGGGAACACCGGGGAGCTGTTTTTT.

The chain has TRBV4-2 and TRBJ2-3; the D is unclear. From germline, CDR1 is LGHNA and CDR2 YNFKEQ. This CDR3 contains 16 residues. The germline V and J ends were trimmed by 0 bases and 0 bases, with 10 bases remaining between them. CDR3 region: CASSQDLGESTDTQYF. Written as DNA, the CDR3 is TGTGCCAGCAGCCAAGATTTAGGAGAAAGCACAGATACGCAGTATTTT.

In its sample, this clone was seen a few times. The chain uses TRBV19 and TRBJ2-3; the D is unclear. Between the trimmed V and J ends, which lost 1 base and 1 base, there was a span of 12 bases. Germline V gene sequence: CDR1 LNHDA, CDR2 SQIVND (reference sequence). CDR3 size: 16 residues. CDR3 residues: CASSIGQALGTDTQYF. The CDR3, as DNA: TGTGCCAGTAGTATAGGTCAGGCCCTGGGCACAGATACGCAGTATTTT.

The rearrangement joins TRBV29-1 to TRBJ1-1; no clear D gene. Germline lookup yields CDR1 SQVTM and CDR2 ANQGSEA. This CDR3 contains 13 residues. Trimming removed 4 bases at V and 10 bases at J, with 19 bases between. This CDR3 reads CSVAGLFREGAFF. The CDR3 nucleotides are TGCAGCGTTGCAGGTCTCTTCCGAGAGGGAGCTTTCTTT.

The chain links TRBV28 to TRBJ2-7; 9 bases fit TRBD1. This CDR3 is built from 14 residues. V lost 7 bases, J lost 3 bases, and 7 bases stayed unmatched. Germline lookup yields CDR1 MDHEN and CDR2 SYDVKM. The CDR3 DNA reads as TGTGCCAGCACGCCGGGACAGGGTCTCTACGAGCAGTACTTC. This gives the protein CASTPGQGLYEQYF.

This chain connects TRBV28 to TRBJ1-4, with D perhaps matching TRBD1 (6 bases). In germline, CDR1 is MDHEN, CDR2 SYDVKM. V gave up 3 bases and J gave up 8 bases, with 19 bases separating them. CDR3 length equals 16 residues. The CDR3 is CASSFAGVPRGEKLFF. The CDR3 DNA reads TGTGCCAGCAGTTTCGCAGGGGTCCCGCGGGGGGAAAAACTGTTTTTT. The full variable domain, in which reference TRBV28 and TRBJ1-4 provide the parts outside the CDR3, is DVKVTQSSRYLVKRTGEKVFLECVQDMDHENMFWYRQDPGLGLRLIYFSYDVKMKEKGDIPEGYSVSREKKERFSLILESASTNQTSMYLCASSFAGVPRGEKLFFGSGTQLSVL.

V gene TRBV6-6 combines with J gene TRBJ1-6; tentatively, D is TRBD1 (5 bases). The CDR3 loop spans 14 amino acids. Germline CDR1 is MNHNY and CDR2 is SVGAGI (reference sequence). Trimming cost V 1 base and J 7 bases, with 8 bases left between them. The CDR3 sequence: CASSYFDRNSPLHF. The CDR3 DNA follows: TGTGCCAGCAGTTACTTCGACAGAAATTCACCCCTCCACTTT.

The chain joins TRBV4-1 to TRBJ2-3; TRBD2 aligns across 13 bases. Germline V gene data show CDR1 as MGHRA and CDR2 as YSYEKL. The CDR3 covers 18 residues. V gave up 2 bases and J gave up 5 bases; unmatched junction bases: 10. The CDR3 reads CASSQTYGTSGEVDTQYF. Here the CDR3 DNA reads TGCGCCAGCAGCCAAACGTACGGGACTAGCGGGGAGGTAGATACGCAGTATTTT.

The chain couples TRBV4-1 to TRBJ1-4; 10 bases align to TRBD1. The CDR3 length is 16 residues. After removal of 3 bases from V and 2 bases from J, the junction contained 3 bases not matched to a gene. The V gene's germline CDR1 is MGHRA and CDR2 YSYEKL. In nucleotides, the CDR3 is TGCGCCAGCAGCCACCTGACAGGGGGCACTAATGAAAAACTGTTTTTT. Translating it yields CASSHLTGGTNEKLFF.

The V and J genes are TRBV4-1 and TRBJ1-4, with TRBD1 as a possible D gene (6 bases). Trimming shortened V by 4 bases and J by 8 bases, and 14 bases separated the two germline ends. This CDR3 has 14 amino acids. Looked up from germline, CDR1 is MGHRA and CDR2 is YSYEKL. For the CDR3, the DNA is TGCGCCAGCAGCCTCCAGGGGTTAAAGGAAAAACTGTTTTTT. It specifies CASSLQGLKEKLFF.

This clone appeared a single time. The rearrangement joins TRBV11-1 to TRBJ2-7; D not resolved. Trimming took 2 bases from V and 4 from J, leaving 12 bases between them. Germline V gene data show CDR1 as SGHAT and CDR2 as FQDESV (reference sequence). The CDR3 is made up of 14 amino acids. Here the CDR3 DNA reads TGTGCCAGCAGCTTACAGTCGTTCCAATACGAGCAGTACTTC. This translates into CASSLQSFQYEQYF.

The CDR3 reads CASSQDRPGTQYF. CDR3 sequence (DNA): TGCGCCAGCAGCCAAGATCGGCCAGGGACCCAGTACTTC. The chain carries TRBV4-1 and TRBJ2-5, with D hard to call. Trimming stripped 0 bases from V and 7 bases from J, with 9 bases between. The CDR3 length is 13 residues. The germline gives CDR1 MGHRA, CDR2 YSYEKL.

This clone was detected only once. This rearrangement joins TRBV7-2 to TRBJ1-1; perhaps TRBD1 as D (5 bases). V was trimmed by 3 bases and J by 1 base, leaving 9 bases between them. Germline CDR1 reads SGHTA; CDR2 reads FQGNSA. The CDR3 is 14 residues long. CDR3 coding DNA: TGTGCCAGCAGCTTCACGACAGCGAACACTGAAGCTTTCTTT. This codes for CASSFTTANTEAFF.

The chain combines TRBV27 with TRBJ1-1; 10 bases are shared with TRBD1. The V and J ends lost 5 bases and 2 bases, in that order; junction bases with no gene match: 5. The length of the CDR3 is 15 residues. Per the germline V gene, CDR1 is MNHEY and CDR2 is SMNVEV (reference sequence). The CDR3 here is CASSPWTGGNTEAFF. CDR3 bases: TGTGCCAGCAGTCCGTGGACAGGGGGTAACACTGAAGCTTTCTTT.

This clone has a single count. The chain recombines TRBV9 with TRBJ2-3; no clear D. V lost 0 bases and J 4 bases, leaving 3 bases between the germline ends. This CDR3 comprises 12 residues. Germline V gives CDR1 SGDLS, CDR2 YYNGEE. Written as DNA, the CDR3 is TGTGCCAGCAGCGTAGGAGCAGATACGCAGTATTTT. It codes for CASSVGADTQYF.

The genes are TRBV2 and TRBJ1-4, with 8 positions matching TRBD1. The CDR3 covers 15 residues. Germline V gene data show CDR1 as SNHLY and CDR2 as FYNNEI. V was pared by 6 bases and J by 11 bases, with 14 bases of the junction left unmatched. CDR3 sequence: CASRAGQGVSGKLFF. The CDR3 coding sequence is TGTGCCAGCAGGGCTGGACAGGGAGTAAGCGGGAAACTGTTTTTT.

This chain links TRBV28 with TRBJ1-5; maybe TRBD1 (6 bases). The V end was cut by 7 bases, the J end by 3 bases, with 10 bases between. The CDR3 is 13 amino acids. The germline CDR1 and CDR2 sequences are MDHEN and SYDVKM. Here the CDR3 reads CASNRDDNQPQHF. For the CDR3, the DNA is TGTGCCAGCAACAGGGATGACAATCAGCCCCAGCATTTT.

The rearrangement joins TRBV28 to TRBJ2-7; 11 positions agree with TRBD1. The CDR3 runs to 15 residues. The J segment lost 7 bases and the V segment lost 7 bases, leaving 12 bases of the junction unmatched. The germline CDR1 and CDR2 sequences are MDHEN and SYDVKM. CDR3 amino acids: CASTPGGQGAREQYF. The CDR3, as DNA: TGTGCCAGCACCCCCGGCGGACAGGGGGCGCGGGAGCAGTACTTC.

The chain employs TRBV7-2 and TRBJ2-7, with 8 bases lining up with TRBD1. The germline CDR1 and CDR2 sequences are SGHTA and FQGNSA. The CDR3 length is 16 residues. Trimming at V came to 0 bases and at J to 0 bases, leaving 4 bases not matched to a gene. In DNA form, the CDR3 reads TGTGCCAGCAGCTTAGCGAGGACAGGGCCCTCCTACGAGCAGTACTTC. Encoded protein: CASSLARTGPSYEQYF.

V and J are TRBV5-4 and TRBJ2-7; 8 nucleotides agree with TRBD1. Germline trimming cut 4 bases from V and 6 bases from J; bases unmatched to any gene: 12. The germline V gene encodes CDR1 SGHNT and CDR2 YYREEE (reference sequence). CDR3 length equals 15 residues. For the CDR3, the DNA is TGTGCCAGCAGCGCAAAGACAGGGGAGATCGGCGAGCAGTACTTC. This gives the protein CASSAKTGEIGEQYF.

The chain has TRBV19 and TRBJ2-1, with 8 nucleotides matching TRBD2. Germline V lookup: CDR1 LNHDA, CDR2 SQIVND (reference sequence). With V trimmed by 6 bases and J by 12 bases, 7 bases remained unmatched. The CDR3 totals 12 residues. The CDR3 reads CASSIAGGGQFF. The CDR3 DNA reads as TGTGCCAGTAGCATCGCGGGGGGCGGGCAGTTCTTC.

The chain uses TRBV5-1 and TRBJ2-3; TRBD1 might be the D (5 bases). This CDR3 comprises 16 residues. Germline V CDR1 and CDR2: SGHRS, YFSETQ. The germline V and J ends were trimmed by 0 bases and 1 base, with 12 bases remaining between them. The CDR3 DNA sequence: TGCGCCAGCAGCTTGGCTTCCAGGGTGGGCACAGATACGCAGTATTTT. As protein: CASSLASRVGTDTQYF. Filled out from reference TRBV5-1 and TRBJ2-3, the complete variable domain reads KAGVTQTPRYLIKTRGQQVTLSCSPISGHRSVSWYQQTPGQGLQFLFEYFSETQRNKGNFPGRFSGRQFSNSRSEMNVSTLELGDSALYLCASSLASRVGTDTQYFGPGTRLTVL.

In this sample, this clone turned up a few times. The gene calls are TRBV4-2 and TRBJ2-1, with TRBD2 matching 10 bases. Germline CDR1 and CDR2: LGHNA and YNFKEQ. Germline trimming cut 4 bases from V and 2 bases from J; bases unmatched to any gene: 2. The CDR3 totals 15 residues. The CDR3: CASSPSGGAYNEQFF. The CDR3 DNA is TGTGCCAGCAGCCCGAGCGGGGGGGCCTACAATGAGCAGTTCTTC.

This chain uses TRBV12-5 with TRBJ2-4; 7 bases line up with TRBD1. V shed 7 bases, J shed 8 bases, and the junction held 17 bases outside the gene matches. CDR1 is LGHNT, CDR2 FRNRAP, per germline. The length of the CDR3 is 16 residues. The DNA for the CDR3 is TGTGCTAGTGCCATTTATCCGGACAGGACCGAGGACATTCAGTACTTC. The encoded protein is CASAIYPDRTEDIQYF.

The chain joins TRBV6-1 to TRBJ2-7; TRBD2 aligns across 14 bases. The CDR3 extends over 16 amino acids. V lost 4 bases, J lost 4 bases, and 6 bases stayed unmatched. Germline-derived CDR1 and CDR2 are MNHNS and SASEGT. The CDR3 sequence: CASSAGTSGSYYEQYF. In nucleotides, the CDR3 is TGTGCCAGCAGTGCCGGGACTAGCGGGAGTTATTACGAGCAGTACTTC.

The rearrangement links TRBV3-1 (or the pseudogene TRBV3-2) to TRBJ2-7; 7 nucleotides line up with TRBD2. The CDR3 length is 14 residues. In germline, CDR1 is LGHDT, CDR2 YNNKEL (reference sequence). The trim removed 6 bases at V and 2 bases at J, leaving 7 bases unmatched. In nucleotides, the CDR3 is TGTGCCAGCAGTTATTCGGGAGGCCCCTACGAGCAGTACTTC. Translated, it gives CASSYSGGPYEQYF.